One sample yielded the 2 T cell receptor beta chains listed below, sequenced in a study of blood T cell repertoires in COVID-19. TCRdb's copy holds only in-frame clones and misses some; the assay was immunoSEQ multiplex PCR. Of under 150,000 clones in the sample, almost 85% are singletons; the top ten hold just under 7.5%. Sequenced sample: peripheral blood. The source of these receptors is a man between 70 and 80 years old with active or convalescent COVID-19.

V and J are TRBV7-2 and TRBJ2-1; a possible D gene is TRBD2 (6 bases). There are 14 residues in the CDR3. Trimming removed 7 bases at V and 9 bases at J, with 19 bases between. CDR1 and CDR2 from the germline V gene are SGHTA and FQGNSA. CDR3 loop: CASTSPPGGGEQFF. CDR3 bases: TGTGCCAGCACCTCCCCTCCCGGGGGAGGTGAGCAGTTCTTC.

V usage is TRBV7-3 and J usage is TRBJ1-6; D is unresolved. This CDR3 has 15 amino acids. Trimming cost V 2 bases and J 8 bases, with 13 bases left between them. Germline V gene data show CDR1 as SGHTA and CDR2 as FQGTGA. CDR3 DNA sequence: TGTGCCAGCAGCTTATTCCCGGGGATGGATTCACCCCTCCACTTT. Translating it yields CASSLFPGMDSPLHF.